This entry lists 29 T cell receptor beta chains sequenced from one sample in a study of T-cell memory formation after mild COVID-19. TCRdb passed the 5' RACE reads through MiXCR, listing each CDR3 protein once. The sample includes roughly 200,000 distinct CDR3 sequences, 16% of them seen just once. Specimen: PBMCs or a T cell subset sorted from them (not recorded which). Source of these receptors: an adult woman who had mild COVID-19 (a few samples of this study predate the infection). Cell type and time point are not known.

In this sample, this clonotype turned up a few times. The chain uses TRBV20-1 and TRBJ2-1; no clear D gene. Trimming removed 3 bases at V and 4 bases at J, with 10 bases between. The germline V gene encodes CDR1 DFQATT and CDR2 SNEGSKA (reference sequence). The CDR3 sequence is 13 residues long. In DNA form, the CDR3 reads TGCAGTGCTAGTTTCCCTGTTTACAATGAGCAGTTCTTC. Its translation is CSASFPVYNEQFF.

CDR3: CASGVGNEQFF. The CDR3, as DNA: TGTGCCAGTGGTGTCGGCAATGAGCAGTTCTTC. The chain carries TRBV19 and TRBJ2-1; no reliable D call. From germline, CDR1 is LNHDA and CDR2 SQIVND (reference sequence). The CDR3 consists of 11 residues. V was shortened by 8 bases and J by 6 bases, with 8 bases between the two germline ends.

This clonotype came up a few times. V and J are TRBV5-1 and TRBJ2-7; either TRBD1 or TRBD2 may fit D (7 bases each). Per germline, CDR1 SGHRS and CDR2 YFSETQ. This CDR3 is built from 17 residues. V was cut by 2 bases and J by 4 bases, with 22 bases left in between. The DNA of the CDR3 is TGCGCCAGCAGCTTACCGAGACAGGGAGGGTGGGAGTACGAGCAGTACTTC. It encodes CASSLPRQGGWEYEQYF.

In this sample, this clonotype turned up many times. This sequence joins TRBV7-2 and TRBJ2-1; perhaps TRBD2 as D (6 bases). CDR1 and CDR2 (germline): SGHTA, FQGNSA. Between the trimmed V and J ends, which lost 5 bases and 2 bases, there was a span of 13 bases. This CDR3 is 15 amino acids long. CDR3 sequence reads: CASSTRPSAYNEQFF. The CDR3 DNA reads as TGTGCCAGCAGCACCCGGCCTAGCGCCTACAATGAGCAGTTCTTC.

This clonotype has just a few counts. The genes are TRBV5-1 and TRBJ1-5, with a tentative D call TRBD1 (5 bases). Trimming removed 4 bases at V and 5 bases at J, with 10 bases between. The CDR3 is 13 residues long. The germline gives CDR1 SGHRS, CDR2 YFSETQ. DNA for the CDR3: TGCGCCAGCAGCCTAACGACAGATCAGCCCCAGCATTTT. Translating it yields CASSLTTDQPQHF.

This clonotype was observed a few times. The chain carries TRBV2 and TRBJ2-5; 9 bases are a match to TRBD1. Germline assignment: CDR1 SNHLY and CDR2 FYNNEI. The CDR3 consists of 14 residues. V trimming: 6 bases; J trimming: 4 bases; junction bases outside the gene matches: 6. The CDR3 region has the DNA TGTGCCAGCAGCGAACAGGGGGCCGCAGAGACCCAGTACTTC. It specifies CASSEQGAAETQYF.

A few counts support this clonotype. V usage is TRBV19 and J usage is TRBJ1-4; TRBD1 is a possible D gene (6 bases). Germline assignment: CDR1 LNHDA and CDR2 SQIVND (reference sequence). The CDR3 extends over 14 amino acids. V was cut by 6 bases and J by 5 bases, with 13 bases left in between. The DNA of the CDR3 is TGTGCCAGTAGATCCGGGACATGGAATGAAAAACTGTTTTTT. Its translation is CASRSGTWNEKLFF.

V gene TRBV3-1 combines with J gene TRBJ1-1, with D maybe TRBD1 (5 bases). Trimming pared 5 bases from V and 3 bases from J, leaving 10 bases between. This CDR3 is 13 amino acids long. Germline V CDR1 and CDR2: LGHDT, YNNKEL (reference sequence). CDR3 coding DNA: TGTGCCAGCAGCATGGGGACTTACACTGAAGCTTTCTTT. The encoded protein is CASSMGTYTEAFF.

A few counts support this clonotype. The gene calls are TRBV5-1 and TRBJ1-6; weak D call: TRBD1 (6 bases). The CDR3 totals 15 residues. V shed 0 bases and J shed 10 bases, with 14 bases lying between them. Germline CDR1 and CDR2: SGHRS and YFSETQ. For the CDR3, the DNA is TGCGCCAGCAGCTTGGACAGGGCTAATCGGTCACCCCTCCACTTT. Translated, it gives CASSLDRANRSPLHF.

This chain links TRBV11-2 with TRBJ2-5; D possibly uses TRBD1 or TRBD2 (5 bases each). CDR1 and CDR2 from the germline V gene are SGHAT and FQNNGV. Trimming took 5 bases from V and 0 from J, leaving 13 bases between them. The CDR3 runs 15 residues. CDR3 sequence: CASSQGTVDQETQYF. CDR3 sequence (DNA): TGTGCCAGCAGCCAAGGGACGGTCGACCAAGAGACCCAGTACTTC.

This clonotype has more than one count but fewer than ten. The chain carries TRBV20-1 and TRBJ1-1; no firm D call. The germline gives CDR1 DFQATT, CDR2 SNEGSKA (reference sequence). Trimming removed 3 bases from V and 7 bases from J, with 21 bases in between. This CDR3 has 15 residues. The CDR3 sequence: CSASLPDDATDEAFF. The CDR3 nucleotides read TGCAGTGCTAGTTTGCCCGATGATGCGACTGATGAAGCTTTCTTT.

This rearrangement joins TRBV6-5 to TRBJ1-1; no reliable D call. CDR1 is MNHEY and CDR2 is SVGAGI in the germline V gene. This CDR3 is 15 amino acids long. V was pared by 0 bases and J by 0 bases, with 8 bases between. CDR3 loop: CASSYSYSMNTEAFF. The CDR3 region has the DNA TGTGCCAGCAGTTACTCGTACAGCATGAACACTGAAGCTTTCTTT.

The genes are TRBV4-2 and TRBJ1-6; 9 bases line up with TRBD1. V gave up 4 bases and J gave up 10 bases; unmatched junction bases: 8. CDR3 length: 15 amino acids. The germline V gene encodes CDR1 LGHNA and CDR2 YNFKEQ. CDR3 sequence: CASSPRDRVPSPLHF. CDR3 coding DNA: TGTGCCAGCAGCCCACGGGACAGGGTCCCCTCACCCCTCCACTTT.

V is TRBV10-3 and J is TRBJ2-1; 14 nucleotides agree with TRBD2. The V and J ends lost 4 bases and 9 bases, in that order; junction bases with no gene match: 5. Germline V lookup: CDR1 ENHRY, CDR2 SYGVKD. CDR3 length: 15 residues. The CDR3 loop is CAISAGLAGVGEQFF. Written as DNA, the CDR3 is TGTGCCATCAGTGCGGGACTAGCGGGAGTGGGTGAGCAGTTCTTC.

This clonotype was seen only a few times. This chain joins TRBV5-1 and TRBJ2-5, with D perhaps matching TRBD1 or TRBD2 (6 bases each). In germline, CDR1 is SGHRS, CDR2 YFSETQ. Between the trimmed V and J ends, which lost 1 base and 5 bases, there was a span of 15 bases. This CDR3 comprises 15 residues. The CDR3 loop reads CASSLTARGRETQYF. Here the CDR3 DNA reads TGCGCCAGCAGCTTGACGGCTAGGGGGAGGGAGACCCAGTACTTC.

This clonotype was observed many times. The chain couples TRBV7-9 to TRBJ1-1, with a weak D call TRBD1 (5 bases). Germline CDR1 SEHNR, CDR2 FQNEAQ (reference sequence). This CDR3 comprises 15 residues. The V gene lost 3 bases and the J gene lost 4 bases, with 15 bases spanning the gap. CDR3 sequence: CASSFSGTRGTEAFF. The CDR3 bases are TGTGCCAGCAGCTTTTCCGGGACCCGCGGCACTGAAGCTTTCTTT.

This clonotype was detected a few times. This chain joins TRBV5-1 and TRBJ2-1, with 12 positions matching TRBD2. This CDR3 spans 17 amino acids. CDR1 SGHRS and CDR2 YFSETQ come from the germline V gene. V lost 4 bases to trimming and J lost 2 bases; unmatched junction nucleotides: 7. CDR3 nucleotide sequence: TGCGCCAGCAGCCCGCGACTAGCGGGGGAAACCTACAATGAGCAGTTCTTC. Its protein is CASSPRLAGETYNEQFF.

The rearrangement joins TRBV9 to TRBJ1-4; D might be TRBD1 (5 bases). The CDR3 has 14 amino acids. Germline V gene lookup returns CDR1 SGDLS and CDR2 YYNGEE. Trimming pared 0 bases from V and 8 bases from J, leaving 11 bases between. The CDR3 reads CASSVGQYGEKLFF. As DNA, the CDR3 is TGTGCCAGCAGCGTAGGACAGTACGGAGAAAAACTGTTTTTT.

This clonotype was detected only a few times. The chain carries TRBV30 and TRBJ2-5; 8 nucleotides agree with TRBD2. The germline V gene has CDR1 GTSNPN and CDR2 SVGIG (reference sequence). This CDR3 region has 12 residues. V shed 3 bases, J shed 10 bases, and the junction held 7 bases outside the gene matches. This CDR3 is CAWRVTSDDQYF. CDR3 nucleotides: TGTGCCTGGAGGGTGACTAGCGACGACCAGTACTTC.

This clonotype was detected many times. The chain links TRBV20-1 to TRBJ2-3; 9 bases fit TRBD2. CDR1 is DFQATT, CDR2 SNEGSKA, per germline (reference sequence). V lost 4 bases and J lost 7; bases outside the gene matches: 21. The length of the CDR3 is 18 residues. CDR3 nucleotides: TGCAGTGCTATCGCTAGCGGGAAGTTTCTGGGTTTGGGGCATACGCAGTATTTT. Translating gives CSAIASGKFLGLGHTQYF.

The chain recombines TRBV6-5 with TRBJ1-3; D ambiguous. V shed 0 bases and J shed 0 bases, with 9 bases lying between them. The V gene's germline CDR1 is MNHEY and CDR2 SVGAGI. There are 16 residues in the CDR3. CDR3 loop: CASSYSMPNSGNTIYF. In DNA form, the CDR3 reads TGTGCCAGCAGTTACTCGATGCCCAACTCTGGAAACACCATATATTTT.

The rearrangement links TRBV30 to TRBJ2-5; a weak D match, TRBD1 (5 bases). Germline assignment: CDR1 GTSNPN and CDR2 SVGIG (reference sequence). This CDR3 has 16 amino acids. The germline V and J ends were trimmed by 5 bases and 5 bases, with 24 bases remaining between them. CDR3 nucleotides: TGTGCCTGGGGAGTGCGACGGCAGGGTGGTAAGGAGACCCAGTACTTC. Protein product: CAWGVRRQGGKETQYF.

This clonotype was observed a handful of times. The V call is TRBV24-1, the J call TRBJ2-1, with TRBD1 matching 11 bases. The CDR3 extends over 12 amino acids. The ends lost 9 bases at V and 9 bases at J; junction bases unmatched: 3. The germline V gene encodes CDR1 KGHDR and CDR2 SFDVKD. CDR3 DNA: TGTGCCACCGGGACAGGGGGGTCTGAGCAGTTCTTC. This sequence encodes CATGTGGSEQFF.

The chain couples TRBV11-3 to TRBJ2-3, with D tentatively TRBD2 (5 bases). The CDR3 covers 16 residues. CDR1 and CDR2 (germline): SGHNT, YENEEA. V shed 4 bases and J shed 3 bases, with 17 bases lying between them. This CDR3 reads CASSSTVSGSTDTQYF. For the CDR3, the DNA is TGTGCCAGCAGCTCGACCGTTTCGGGAAGTACAGATACGCAGTATTTT. The variable domain in full, completed from reference TRBV11-3 and TRBJ2-3, reads EAGVVQSPRYKIIEKKQPVAFWCNPISGHNTLYWYLQNLGQGPELLIRYENEEAVDDSQLPKDRFSAERLKGVDSTLKIQPAELGDSAVYLCASSSTVSGSTDTQYFGPGTRLTVL.

This clonotype was counted a few times. V is TRBV11-2 and J is TRBJ2-3; no clear D gene. Germline V gene data show CDR1 as SGHAT and CDR2 as FQNNGV. The CDR3 runs to 12 residues. V was shortened by 1 base and J by 4 bases, with 3 bases between the two germline ends. CDR3 coding DNA: TGTGCCAGCAGCTTAGGTTCAGATACGCAGTATTTT. It specifies CASSLGSDTQYF.

The genes are TRBV18 and TRBJ1-1; D is possibly TRBD1 (6 bases). V lost 2 bases and J 4 bases, leaving 11 bases between the germline ends. Germline CDR1 KGHSH, CDR2 LQKENI. The CDR3 runs 14 residues. CDR3 loop: CASSPSRGGTEAFF. As DNA, the CDR3 is TGTGCCAGCTCACCAAGTCGAGGGGGCACTGAAGCTTTCTTT. The variable domain in full, completed from reference TRBV18 and TRBJ1-1, reads NAGVMQNPRHLVRRRGQEARLRCSPMKGHSHVYWYRQLPEEGLKFMVYLQKENIIDESGMPKERFSAEFPKEGPSILRIQQVVRGDSAAYFCASSPSRGGTEAFFGQGTRLTVV.

The genes are TRBV24-1 and TRBJ2-5, with no clear D. Germline V gene sequence: CDR1 KGHDR, CDR2 SFDVKD. CDR3 length: 15 residues. Trimming stripped 4 bases from V and 4 bases from J, with 15 bases between. CDR3 nucleotide sequence: TGTGCCACCAGTGACCCTGCGGCTATACGAGAGACCCAGTACTTC. As protein: CATSDPAAIRETQYF.

The chain employs TRBV12-3 or TRBV12-4 and TRBJ1-1; D is ambiguous. This CDR3 is built from 15 residues. Trimming shortened V by 4 bases and J by 0 bases, and 12 bases separated the two germline ends. CDR3 loop: CASSYGVFMNTEAFF. CDR3 in DNA: TGTGCCAGCAGTTATGGGGTATTTATGAACACTGAAGCTTTCTTT.

This clonotype was recorded at least ten times. This sequence joins TRBV5-5 and TRBJ2-5; D is perhaps TRBD1 (6 bases). The CDR3 runs 14 residues. CDR1 SGHKS and CDR2 YYEKEE come from the germline V gene (reference sequence). The germline V and J ends were trimmed by 4 bases and 0 bases, with 10 bases remaining between them. CDR3 in DNA: TGTGCCAGCAGCCCAACAGGGTACCAAGAGACCCAGTACTTC. This encodes CASSPTGYQETQYF.